One TCR beta chain is described in this entry. The antigen remains undetermined. The sample comes from a study of T cell responses to AZD1222 COVID-19 vaccine. Study-level points and caveats: In all cases, repertoires were sampled only after the peak T cell response. White British people made up most donors, females outnumbered males, and clonal diversity was possibly underestimated. An increase in Spike-specific TCR breadth and depth was observed after two AZD1222 doses.

This CDR3 is built from 16 residues. Germline V gives CDR1 ENHRY, CDR2 SYGVKD. Trimming removed 4 bases from V and 7 bases from J; junction bases left unmatched: 14. Data came from immunoSEQ multiplex PCR; TCRdb stores just in-frame clones and leaves some out. This sample carries 180,000 or so clones, around 94% of them seen once, and the ten largest clones take 2.6%. Sequenced material: peripheral blood, taken on day 0 of AZD1222 vaccination. The sequence was obtained from an adult in good health. This chain uses TRBV10-3 with TRBJ1-2; 8 nucleotides align to TRBD1. Here the CDR3 DNA reads TGTGCCATCAGTGCCCGGGACAGGCCCGACGAGCGTGGCTACACCTTC. It translates to CAISARDRPDERGYTF.